A selection of T cell receptor beta chains follows, all from one sample in a study of blood T cell repertoires in COVID-19. Repertoires were generated with immunoSEQ multiplex PCR, while TCRdb's copy carries only in-frame clones and drops some. Here the sample spans fewer than 200,000 clones, around 85% being singletons. Sample: peripheral blood. The receptors come from a woman aged 55 to 70 with acute or convalescent COVID-19. CDR3s include the opening cysteine and the closing phenylalanine or tryptophan. A D gene is named only where the DNA matches it firmly. Expanded clones are given a class, and other clones once, few, many or no size at all.

>TRBV6-4|-|TRBJ1-6|-
CASSEQGWGNSPLHF
TGTGCCAGCAGTGAACAGGGTTGGGGTAATTCACCCCTCCACTTT
>TRBV11-3|TRBD2|TRBJ2-5|few
CASSFGTSGQETQYF
TGTGCCAGCAGCTTCGGGACTAGCGGGCAGGAGACCCAGTACTTC
>TRBV6-2/TRBV6-3|-|TRBJ2-1|-
CASSYSTGQRGFF
TGTGCCAGCAGTTACTCGACGGGACAACGAGGCTTCTTC
>TRBV4-2|-|TRBJ2-1|-
CASSQASTINYEQFF
TGTGCCAGCAGCCAAGCATCGACTATCAACTATGAGCAGTTCTTC
>TRBV18|-|TRBJ1-1|-
CASSQRVSTEAFF
TGTGCCAGCTCTCAGCGGGTGAGCACTGAAGCTTTCTTT
>TRBV11-2|-|TRBJ2-2|-
CASSSTRSTGELFF
TGTGCCAGCAGCTCAACTAGAAGCACCGGGGAGCTGTTTTTT
>TRBV7-9|-|TRBJ2-6|-
CASSFPRTAESSGANVLTF
TGTGCCAGCAGCTTTCCTCGGACAGCTGAGTCCTCTGGGGCCAACGTCCTGACTTTC
>TRBV27|-|TRBJ2-2|few
CASTLRGMNTGELFF
TGTGCCAGCACCCTTCGCGGGATGAACACCGGGGAGCTGTTTTTT
>TRBV28|-|TRBJ1-4|-
CASSSSGGAWANEKLFF
TGTGCCAGCAGTTCGTCCGGGGGGGCTTGGGCTAATGAAAAACTGTTTTTT
>TRBV7-9|TRBD2|TRBJ2-1|-
CASSLGGTRGVGEQFF
TGTGCCAGCAGCTTAGGCGGGACTAGGGGGGTAGGGGAGCAGTTCTTC
>TRBV7-9|-|TRBJ1-1|-
CAIPQGPRDTEAFF
TGTGCCATCCCACAGGGACCCAGGGACACTGAAGCTTTCTTT
>TRBV12-3/TRBV12-4|-|TRBJ1-2|-
CASSANRVLGYTF
TGTGCCAGCAGTGCGAACAGGGTATTGGGCTACACCTTC
>TRBV7-2|-|TRBJ1-1|-
CASSLVLGDWEAFF
TGTGCCAGCAGCTTAGTCCTAGGGGATTGGGAAGCTTTCTTT
>TRBV6-5|TRBD1|TRBJ1-4|-
CASSRTGGLEKLFF
TGTGCCAGCAGTCGAACAGGGGGCTTGGAAAAACTGTTTTTT
>TRBV4-1|-|TRBJ1-1|-
CASSQDPPARGAFF
TGCGCCAGCAGCCAAGACCCCCCGGCCCGAGGGGCTTTCTTT
>TRBV19|-|TRBJ1-1|few
CASREQGPNTEAFF
TGTGCCAGTAGAGAACAGGGCCCCAACACTGAAGCTTTCTTT
>TRBV11-2|-|TRBJ1-1|-
CASSFSTRGRGGTEAFF
TGTGCCAGCAGCTTTTCAACCCGGGGCAGGGGAGGGACTGAAGCTTTCTTT
>TRBV19|-|TRBJ2-5|-
CASIPDGQKVTQETQYF
TGTGCCAGTATTCCCGATGGGCAGAAGGTAACTCAAGAGACCCAGTACTTC
>TRBV5-1|-|TRBJ2-3|few
CASSLDTGTDTQYF
TGCGCCAGCAGCCTGGACACGGGAACAGATACGCAGTATTTT
>TRBV7-2|-|TRBJ2-7|-
CASSLEAGSLSYEQYF
TGTGCCAGCAGCTTAGAAGCAGGTTCCCTCTCCTACGAGCAGTACTTC
>TRBV10-3|TRBD1|TRBJ1-2|-
CAIRRGTGVYGYTF
TGTGCCATCAGGAGAGGGACAGGGGTCTATGGCTACACCTTC
>TRBV11-3|-|TRBJ2-2|-
CASSFRTGARGLTGELFF
TGTGCCAGCAGCTTCCGGACGGGCGCCAGAGGACTCACCGGGGAGCTGTTTTTT
>TRBV6-5|-|TRBJ2-1|-
CASSRGTLNEQFF
TGTGCCAGCAGTAGAGGGACTCTCAATGAGCAGTTCTTC
>TRBV6-2/TRBV6-3|-|TRBJ2-1|-
CASSYPVLRRALNGNEQFF
TGTGCCAGCAGTTACCCGGTTTTGAGGCGGGCCTTAAATGGCAATGAGCAGTTCTTC
>TRBV13|-|TRBJ2-1|-
CASAGGTSYNEQFF
TGTGCCAGCGCGGGCGGGACTTCCTACAATGAGCAGTTCTTC
>TRBV30|TRBD1|TRBJ2-1|-
CAWSARDRLRNEQFF
TGTGCCTGGAGTGCAAGGGACAGGTTAAGGAATGAGCAGTTCTTC
>TRBV6-5|-|TRBJ2-1|-
CASTTIGLDNEQFF
TGTGCCAGCACCACTATCGGCCTAGACAATGAGCAGTTCTTC